This TCR beta chain was identified in a study of cytomegalovirus exposure and HLA in healthy donors (dated by TCRdb to 2015 to 2018). As for the study more broadly: An earlier analysis of about 560 of the donors reported 276 Gb of sequence data and around 110 million unique TCR beta sequences obtained from roughly 180 million T cells. In an earlier analysis of roughly 580 of the donors, high-throughput TCR beta sequencing was used to judge whether each TCR beta V gene segment behaved as functional or pseudogenic. Roughly 5 DR-DQ haplotypes were treated as single units for association and clustering because of strong linkage in the cohort. Across under 500 genotyped donors of the cohort, an average of approximately 220,000 unique TCR beta nucleotide sequences per donor were sequenced, and around 19% of those sequences were non-productive. To predict cytomegalovirus infection status, the study combined high-throughput TCR immunosequencing, statistical association of individual TCRs with disease status, and machine learning. A separate validation cohort of 100 to 150 different subjects was used in addition to the approximately 640-subject first cohort. Donor age, sex, ethnicity and CMV serostatus were compiled together with the repertoire data. In a later analysis, previously published TCR beta repertoires from 670 or so donors were re-analyzed and high-resolution HLA genotyping was added so that TCR occurrence patterns could be studied. In a later genetic analysis, genome-wide SNP genotypes for about 60% of the 666 donors were used, and that subset was treated as a discovery cohort. The number of typed donors differed by locus: about 620-640 for A, B, C, DRB1 and DQB1; some 500 for DQA1; fewer than 610 for DPA1; and 400 to 480 for DPB1. Among the approximately 400 genotyped donors, under 90% belonged to the genetic ancestry cluster associated with self-reported Caucasian donors. Class I and class II HLA loci were covered by the typing at four-digit resolution. Roughly 300 gigabases of sequencing data and 91 million or so unique TCR sequences made up an early release that covered nearly 650 HLA-typed donors. The T cell repertoires of some 670 subjects were profiled by immunosequencing and related to cytomegalovirus serostatus. The study aimed to test whether cataloging public T cell receptors could reveal signatures of past pathogen exposure. All discovery cohort repertoires had been generated on a single sequencing platform. Rather than drawing on any new phenotypic data, the later analysis identified candidate immune exposures from TCR beta sequences and the way those sequences occurred across donors. General conclusions and limits of the study: Linkage disequilibrium might explain the correlated functional status among segregating V segments, but an unknown experimental factor could not be excluded. Assigning TCR associations to individual alleles was difficult when HLA alleles, especially DR and DQ, strongly co-occurred. Presence/absence analyses assumed roughly uniform sequencing depth across donors, an assumption that may not hold. According to a later genetic analysis, donors in an Asian-associated ancestry cluster had fewer N-insertions in productive TCRs than the roughly 670-donor mean. Because some donors lacked HLA typing at each locus, the association tests relied only on the typed subset. In a later genetic analysis, a missense DCLRE1C variant was associated with V-gene and J-gene trimming of TCR beta chains, and the association was replicated in an independent cohort. Immune exposure information for the cohort was limited to CMV serostatus. A cluster of highly shared sequence variants was judged likely to be a technical artifact of the sequencing pipeline. The classifier was reported to diagnose cytomegalovirus status with high specificity and sensitivity in both the original and validation cohorts. Only TCR beta chains were sequenced in this cohort, and the absence of alpha or paired-chain data limited detectable features. A further reported finding was that TCR beta sequences accurately predicted the HLA-A and HLA-B alleles for most subjects in the first cohort. The study listed approximately 160 TCR beta chains as associated with cytomegalovirus. While some public TCRs were present in many individuals, most TCR sequences turned up only very rarely across donors. In vitro tests confirmed that three of the cytomegalovirus-associated TCR beta chains recognize cytomegalovirus antigens. According to a later analysis, most CMV-associated TCR beta chains appeared to be HLA-restricted, and the HLA associations seemed to be driven largely by CMV exposure. According to a later analysis, parvovirus B19, influenza, CMV and Epstein-Barr virus appeared linked to several top co-occurrence clusters. In a later analysis, some 18,000 TCR beta sequences were associated with specific HLA alleles at a false discovery rate of 0.05. Fewer than 20 rarely observed V segments, including chromosome 9 orphons, were excluded from the earlier analysis of just under 600 of the donors because counts were too low. It was suggested by the authors that the approach could potentially be generalized to other disease states and immunological phenotypes. Broadly in line with IMGT annotations, most TCR beta V segments showed up in productive rearrangements about 90% or about 30% of the time in an earlier analysis of around 550 of the donors. According to a later analysis, TCR association rates differed among HLA loci, with DRB1 alleles showing the most associated TCRs and HLA-C alleles showing the fewest. Compared with equally common non-associated chains, HLA-associated TCR beta chains in a later analysis were more clonally expanded and had lower generation probabilities.

In the case of this clone: No antigen is known for it.

The library was obtained by the immunoSEQ multiplex PCR assay. For the multiplex PCR, a mixture combining 60 forward primers for TCR Vbeta segments and 13 reverse primers for TCR Jbeta segments was used. Amplification of the CDR3 region of rearranged TCR beta genes was performed with a multiplex PCR assay on genomic DNA. The amplified TCR beta libraries were sequenced on the Illumina HiSeq System as 87-base-pair reads. The authors' analysis ran thus. A later analysis tallied 70 million to 100 million unique TCR beta chains across the 550 to 850 repertoires, and some 10 million of those chains were shared by two or more donors. A nearest-neighbor algorithm error-corrected the raw reads and collapsed the reads into unique sequences, merging closely related sequences to remove PCR and sequencing errors. CDR3 sequences were aligned to IMGT reference sequences to assign V, D and J gene segments. For a sequence to be retained, a match of at least six nucleotides was required to both a V gene segment and a J gene segment. A rearrangement was called productive if the CDR3 had no stop codons and remained in frame with V and J, and every other rearrangement was called non-productive. Following IMGT convention, CDR3 was defined as the stretch from the second conserved V-encoded cysteine up to the conserved J-encoded phenylalanine. The earlier analysis of some 600 of the donors excluded sequences that lacked an unambiguous match to a single V gene segment. In an earlier analysis of 450 to 700 of the donors, V segments were called functional above 56.7% productive rearrangements and were called segregating when the between-donor standard deviation exceeded 5%. A statistical classification framework was built for diagnosing cytomegalovirus status from the catalog of TCR beta chain sequences. In a later analysis, V and J genes were assigned by comparing TCR nucleotide sequences against IMGT/GENE-DB human TR gene sequences. Using the TCRdist pipeline, a later analysis assigned CDR3 sequences along with most-parsimonious VDJ recombination scenarios. A later analysis defined each TCR beta chain by its CDR3 amino acid sequence plus V-gene family, and excluded reads lacking a unique V-gene family. To address suspected cross-contamination and a sequencing artifact, a later analysis removed 550 to 750 highly shared, low-generation-probability nucleotide sequences. In a later analysis, a clonal expansion index was calculated for each public chain from normalized within-repertoire ranks of inferred template counts. A later analysis computed generation probabilities with a VDJ recombination model fitted to out-of-frame rearrangements, and checked the results against IGoR. In a later analysis, TCR-TCR, TCR-HLA and TCR-CMV co-occurrence was scored with hypergeometric tests, and a repertoire-size bias correction was applied to TCR pairs. To estimate false discovery rates, a later analysis permuted the HLA or CMV assignments 20 times. In a later analysis, co-occurring TCRs were grouped using DBSCAN, with TCRdist sequence similarity added in when clustering inside HLA-allele-positive subsets. For co-occurrence clustering, repertoires with fewer than 30,000 or more than 120,000 public chains were excluded, along with five repertoires with anomalous nucleotide sharing. Entries here come from immuneACCESS through TCRdb and include only in-frame sequences with V and J called. Some clones fail to appear in such tables; in the studies checked, an unresolved V gene covers under half of the shortfall, and the cause of the remainder is unknown. That table is the source of V, J and clone size, and D and trimming were worked out from the DNA. The sample table records 50,000 or so clones. Clones ranked in the top ten supply approximately 6.8% of the sample.

In total, 500 to 700 healthy bone marrow donors made up the cohort. At the time of sampling, all cohort members were nominally healthy, though unrecorded immune exposures were likely present. The donor tested CMV seronegative, placing the donor among the 350 or so seronegative members of the cohort. A peripheral blood sample was provided by each donor, and peripheral blood mononuclear cells were used for TCR beta sequencing. The Qiagen DNeasy Blood Extraction Kit was used to extract genomic DNA from the blood cell samples. The sequence was collected from a woman in her thirties or forties in good health and CMV-seronegative. Sequenced sample: PBMCs.

The sequenced DNA: TGTGCCAGTAGTATAGATAGAGGGCTTAATGAAAAACTGTTTTTT. It encodes CASSIDRGLNEKLFF. Recombination connected TRBV19 to TRBJ1-4, with the D gene call left open. CDR1 and CDR2, looked up from the germline V gene (reference sequence), are LNHDA and SQIVND. CDR3 length: 15 amino acids, cysteine to phenylalanine. Only the CDR3 region is kept as DNA, spanning 45 bases read in frame from base 1. Relative to germline, V is 0 bases shorter and J is 4 bases shorter, with 9 bases between their ends.